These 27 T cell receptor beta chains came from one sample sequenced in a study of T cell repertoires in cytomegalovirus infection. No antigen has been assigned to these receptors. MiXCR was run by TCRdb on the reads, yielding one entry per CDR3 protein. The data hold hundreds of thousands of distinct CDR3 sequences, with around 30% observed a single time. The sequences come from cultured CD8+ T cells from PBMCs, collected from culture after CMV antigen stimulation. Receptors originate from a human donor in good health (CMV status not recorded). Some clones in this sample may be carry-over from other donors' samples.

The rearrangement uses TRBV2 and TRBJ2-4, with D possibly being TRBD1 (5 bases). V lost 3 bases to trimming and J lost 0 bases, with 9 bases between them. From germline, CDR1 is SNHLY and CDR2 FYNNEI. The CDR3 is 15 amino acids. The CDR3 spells CASSEGQLAKNIQYF. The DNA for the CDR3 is TGTGCCAGCAGTGAGGGGCAGCTAGCCAAAAACATTCAGTACTTC.

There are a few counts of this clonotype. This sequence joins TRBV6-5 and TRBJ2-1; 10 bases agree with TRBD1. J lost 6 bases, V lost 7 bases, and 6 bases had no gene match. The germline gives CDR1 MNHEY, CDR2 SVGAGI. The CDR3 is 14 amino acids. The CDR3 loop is CASTDRGPGNEQFF. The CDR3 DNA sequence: TGTGCCAGCACCGACAGGGGGCCGGGCAATGAGCAGTTCTTC.

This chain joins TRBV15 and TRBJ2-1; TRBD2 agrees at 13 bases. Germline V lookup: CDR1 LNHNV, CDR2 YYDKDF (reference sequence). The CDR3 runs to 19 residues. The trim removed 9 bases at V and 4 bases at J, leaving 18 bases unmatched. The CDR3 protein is CATEAKLGLAGEPYNEQFF. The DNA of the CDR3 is TGTGCCACGGAGGCCAAGCTTGGACTAGCGGGGGAGCCATACAATGAGCAGTTCTTC.

The CDR3 spells CASSSYSAVPLTDTQYF. In DNA form, the CDR3 reads TGTGCCAGCAGTTCCTACTCCGCCGTGCCCCTCACAGATACGCAGTATTTT. The J gene is TRBJ2-3, the V gene TRBV28; D gene uncertain. The CDR3 is 17 residues long. Germline CDR1 and CDR2: MDHEN and SYDVKM. Trimming took off 4 bases at V and 2 bases at J, with 19 bases between the two ends.

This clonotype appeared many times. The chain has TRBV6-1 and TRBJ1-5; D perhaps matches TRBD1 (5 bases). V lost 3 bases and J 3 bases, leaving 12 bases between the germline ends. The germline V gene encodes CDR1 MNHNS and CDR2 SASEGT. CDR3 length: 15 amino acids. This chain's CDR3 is CASSEGIQDNQPQHF. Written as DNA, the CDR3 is TGTGCCAGCAGTGAGGGGATACAGGACAATCAGCCCCAGCATTTT.

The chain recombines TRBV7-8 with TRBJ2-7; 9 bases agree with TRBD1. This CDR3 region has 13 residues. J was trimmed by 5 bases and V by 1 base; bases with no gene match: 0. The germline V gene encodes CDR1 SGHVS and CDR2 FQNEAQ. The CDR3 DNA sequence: TGTGCCAGCAGCTTAGGGACAGGGGACGAGCAGTACGTC. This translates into CASSLGTGDEQYV.

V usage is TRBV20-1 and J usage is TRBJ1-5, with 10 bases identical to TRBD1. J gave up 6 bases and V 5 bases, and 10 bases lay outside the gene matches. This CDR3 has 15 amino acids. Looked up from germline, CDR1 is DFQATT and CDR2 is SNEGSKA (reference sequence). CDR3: CSASETGGLGQPQHF. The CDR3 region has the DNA TGCAGTGCTTCCGAGACAGGGGGCCTGGGTCAGCCCCAGCATTTT.

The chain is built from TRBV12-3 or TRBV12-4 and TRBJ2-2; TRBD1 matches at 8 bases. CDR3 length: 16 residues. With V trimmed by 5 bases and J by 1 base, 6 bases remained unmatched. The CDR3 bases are TGTGCCAGCAGTGAAAACGGACAGGGGAACACCGGGGAGCTGTTTTTT. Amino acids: CASSENGQGNTGELFF.

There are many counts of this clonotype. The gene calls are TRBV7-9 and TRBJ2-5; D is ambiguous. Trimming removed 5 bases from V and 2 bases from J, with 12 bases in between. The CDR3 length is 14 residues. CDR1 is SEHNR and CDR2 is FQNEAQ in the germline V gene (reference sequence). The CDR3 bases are TGTGCCAGCAGCGCCCCCGGGTCTCAAGAGACCCAGTACTTC. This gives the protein CASSAPGSQETQYF.

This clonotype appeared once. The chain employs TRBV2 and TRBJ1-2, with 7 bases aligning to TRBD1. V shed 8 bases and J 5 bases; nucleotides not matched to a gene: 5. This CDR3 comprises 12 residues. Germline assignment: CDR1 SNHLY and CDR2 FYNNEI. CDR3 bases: TGTGCCAGCTTTACAGGGGTTTATGGCTACACCTTC. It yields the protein CASFTGVYGYTF. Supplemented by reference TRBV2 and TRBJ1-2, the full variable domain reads EPEVTQTPSHQVTQMGQEVILRCVPISNHLYFYWYRQILGQKVEFLVSFYNNEISEKSEIFDDQFSVERPDGSNFTLKIRSTKLEDSAMYFCASFTGVYGYTFGSGTRLTVV.

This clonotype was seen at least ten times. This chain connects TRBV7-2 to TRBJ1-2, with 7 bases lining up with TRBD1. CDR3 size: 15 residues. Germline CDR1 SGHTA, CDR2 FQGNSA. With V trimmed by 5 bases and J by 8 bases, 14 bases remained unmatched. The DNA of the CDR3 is TGTGCCAGCAGCCCGACGTCCAGGGGGATGGGGGGCTACACCTTC. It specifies CASSPTSRGMGGYTF.

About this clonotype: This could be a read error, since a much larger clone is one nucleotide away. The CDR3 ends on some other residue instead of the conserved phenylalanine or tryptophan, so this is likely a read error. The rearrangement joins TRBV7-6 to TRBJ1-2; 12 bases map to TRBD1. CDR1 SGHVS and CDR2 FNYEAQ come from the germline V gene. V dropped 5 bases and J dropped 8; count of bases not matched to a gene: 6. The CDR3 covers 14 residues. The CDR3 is CASSPGQGAKGYTS. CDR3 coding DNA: TGTGCCAGCAGCCCGGGACAGGGGGCCAAAGGCTACACCTCC.

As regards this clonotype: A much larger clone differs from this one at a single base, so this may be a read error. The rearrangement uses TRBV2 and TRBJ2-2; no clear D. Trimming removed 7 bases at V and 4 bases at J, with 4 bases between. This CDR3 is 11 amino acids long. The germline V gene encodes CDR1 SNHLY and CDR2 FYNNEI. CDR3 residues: CASMLTGELFF. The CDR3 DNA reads TGTGCCAGCATGCTCACCGGGGAGCTGTTTTTT. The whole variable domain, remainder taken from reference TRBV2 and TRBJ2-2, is EPEVTQTPSHQVTQMGQEVILRCVPISNHLYFYWYRQILGQKVEFLVSFYNNEISEKSEIFDDQFSVERPDGSNFTLKIRSTKLEDSAMYFCASMLTGELFFGEGSRLTVL.

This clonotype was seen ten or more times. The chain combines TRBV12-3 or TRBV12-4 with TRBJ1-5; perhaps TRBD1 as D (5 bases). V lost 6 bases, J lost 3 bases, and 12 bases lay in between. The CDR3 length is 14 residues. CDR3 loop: CASREGEDNQPQHF. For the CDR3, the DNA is TGTGCCAGCAGGGAAGGGGAAGACAATCAGCCCCAGCATTTT.

DNA for the CDR3: TGTGCCAGCGACCAACCCAGGGGGCGCGGCGGGAGCGCCAAAAACATTCAGTACTTC. Translated, it gives CASDQPRGRGGSAKNIQYF. This chain joins TRBV2 and TRBJ2-4; a possible D gene is TRBD1 (8 bases). V was cut by 8 bases and J by 1 base, with 27 bases left in between. CDR3 length: 19 amino acids. Germline V lookup: CDR1 SNHLY, CDR2 FYNNEI.

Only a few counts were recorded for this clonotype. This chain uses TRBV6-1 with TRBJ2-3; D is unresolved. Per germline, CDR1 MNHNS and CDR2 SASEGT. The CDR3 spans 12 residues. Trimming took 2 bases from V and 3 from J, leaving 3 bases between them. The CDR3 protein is CASSEWTDTQYF. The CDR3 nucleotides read TGTGCCAGCAGTGAATGGACAGATACGCAGTATTTT.

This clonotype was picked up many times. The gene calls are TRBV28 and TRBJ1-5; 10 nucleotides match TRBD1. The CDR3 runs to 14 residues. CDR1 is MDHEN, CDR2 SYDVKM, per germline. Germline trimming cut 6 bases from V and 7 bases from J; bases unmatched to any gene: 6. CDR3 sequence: CASRPGTGEQPQHF. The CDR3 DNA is TGTGCCAGCAGGCCAGGGACAGGGGAACAGCCCCAGCATTTT.

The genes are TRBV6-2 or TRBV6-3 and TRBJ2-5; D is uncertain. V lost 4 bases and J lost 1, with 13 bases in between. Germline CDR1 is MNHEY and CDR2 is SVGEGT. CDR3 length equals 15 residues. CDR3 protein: CASSSTAPIQETQYF. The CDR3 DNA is TGTGCCAGCAGTTCCACAGCACCGATCCAAGAGACCCAGTACTTC.

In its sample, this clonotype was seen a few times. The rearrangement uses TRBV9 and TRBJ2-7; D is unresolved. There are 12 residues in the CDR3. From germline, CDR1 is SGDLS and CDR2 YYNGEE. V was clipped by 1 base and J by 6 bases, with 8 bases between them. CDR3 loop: CASSVNKGEQYF. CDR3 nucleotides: TGTGCCAGCAGCGTAAATAAGGGCGAGCAGTACTTC.

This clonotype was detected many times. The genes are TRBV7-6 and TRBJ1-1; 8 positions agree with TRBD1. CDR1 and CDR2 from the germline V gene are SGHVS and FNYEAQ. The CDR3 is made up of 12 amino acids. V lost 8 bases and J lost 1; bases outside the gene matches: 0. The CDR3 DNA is TGTGCCAGCCAGGGGGCGAACACTGAAGCTTTCTTT. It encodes CASQGANTEAFF.

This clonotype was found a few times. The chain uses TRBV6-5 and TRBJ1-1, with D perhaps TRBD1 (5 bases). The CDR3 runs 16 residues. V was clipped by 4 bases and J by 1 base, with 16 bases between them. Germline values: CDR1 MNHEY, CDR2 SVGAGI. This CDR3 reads CASSSPDSDRNTEAFF. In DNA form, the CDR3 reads TGTGCCAGCAGTTCCCCTGATTCTGACAGGAACACTGAAGCTTTCTTT.

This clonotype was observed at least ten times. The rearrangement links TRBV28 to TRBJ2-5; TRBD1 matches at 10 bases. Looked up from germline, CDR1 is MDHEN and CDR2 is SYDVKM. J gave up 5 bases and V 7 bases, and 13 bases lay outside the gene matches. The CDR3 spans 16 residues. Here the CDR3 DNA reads TGTGCCAGCACCCTAGGGGACAGGGGCGCCGTGGAGACCCAGTACTTC. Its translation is CASTLGDRGAVETQYF.

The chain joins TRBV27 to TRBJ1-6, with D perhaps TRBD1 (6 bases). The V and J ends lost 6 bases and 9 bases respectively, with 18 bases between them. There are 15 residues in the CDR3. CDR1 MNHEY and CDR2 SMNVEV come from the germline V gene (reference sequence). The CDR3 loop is CASRKLLAGVSPLHF. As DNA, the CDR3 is TGTGCCAGCAGAAAGCTGTTGGCAGGGGTTTCACCCCTCCACTTT.

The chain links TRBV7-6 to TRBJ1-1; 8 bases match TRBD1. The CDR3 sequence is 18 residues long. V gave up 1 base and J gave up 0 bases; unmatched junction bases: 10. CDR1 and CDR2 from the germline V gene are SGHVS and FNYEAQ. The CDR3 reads CASSLEDSGGELNTEAFF. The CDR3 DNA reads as TGTGCCAGCAGCTTAGAAGACTCAGGGGGCGAGTTGAACACTGAAGCTTTCTTT.

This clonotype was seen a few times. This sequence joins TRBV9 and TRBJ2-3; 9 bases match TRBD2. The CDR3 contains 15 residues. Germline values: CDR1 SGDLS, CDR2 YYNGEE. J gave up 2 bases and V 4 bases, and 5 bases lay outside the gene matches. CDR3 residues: CASSLRTSVTDTQYF. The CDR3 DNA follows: TGTGCCAGCAGCCTGAGGACTAGCGTCACAGATACGCAGTATTTT.

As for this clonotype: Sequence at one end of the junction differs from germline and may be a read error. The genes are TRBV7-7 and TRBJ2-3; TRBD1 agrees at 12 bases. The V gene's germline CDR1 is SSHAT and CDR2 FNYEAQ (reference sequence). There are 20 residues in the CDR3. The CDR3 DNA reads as TGTGCTAGCAGCTTCCGGGACAGGGGGCGCCGAGAGACGAGCACAGATACGCAGTATTTT. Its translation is CASSFRDRGRRETSTDTQYF. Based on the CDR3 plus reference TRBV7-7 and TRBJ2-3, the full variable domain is GAGVSQSPRYKVTKRGQDVTLRCDPISSHATLYWYQQALGQGPEFLTYFNYEAQPDKSGLPSDRFSAERPEGSISTLTIQRTEQRDSAMYRCASSFRDRGRRETSTDTQYFGPGTRLTVL.

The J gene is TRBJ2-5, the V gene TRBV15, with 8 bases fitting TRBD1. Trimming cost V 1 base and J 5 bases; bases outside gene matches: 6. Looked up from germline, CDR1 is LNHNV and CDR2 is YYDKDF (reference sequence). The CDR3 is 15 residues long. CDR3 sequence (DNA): TGTGCCACCAGCAGAGGCCTGACAGGGGACGAGACCCAGTACTTC. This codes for CATSRGLTGDETQYF.